Presented here are 20 T cell receptor beta chains from one specimen sequenced in a study of control samples from healthy donors and cancer patients. The assay was immunoSEQ multiplex PCR, and TCRdb's table has in-frame clones only and misses some. This table holds 150,000 to 200,000 clones, 85% to 90% found once. The sample was blood. All receptors derive from a woman between 50 and 59 years old in good health.

The V gene is TRBV5-1, the J gene TRBJ2-7; D remains ambiguous. The CDR3 covers 13 residues. CDR1 is SGHRS, CDR2 YFSETQ, per germline. The V and J ends lost 0 bases and 5 bases respectively, with 9 bases between them. The CDR3 coding sequence is TGCGCCAGCAGCTTGGCCCATCGCAACGAGCAGTACTTC. Its translation: CASSLAHRNEQYF.

The genes are TRBV30 and TRBJ1-3; D is possibly TRBD1 (5 bases). CDR3 length: 14 residues. Trimming pared 5 bases from V and 3 bases from J, leaving 14 bases between. Germline assignment: CDR1 GTSNPN and CDR2 SVGIG (reference sequence). The CDR3 region has the DNA TGTGCCTGGGCCCAGGGCGTATTTGGAAACACCATATATTTT. Translating it yields CAWAQGVFGNTIYF.

This chain uses TRBV6-2 or TRBV6-3 with TRBJ2-5; 12 bases align to TRBD2. Losses at the gene ends were 4 bases for V and 4 bases for J; bases not matched to a gene: 7. The CDR3 runs to 16 residues. CDR1 is MNHEY, CDR2 SVGEGT, per germline. The CDR3 DNA reads TGTGCCAGCAGTTCGCTGACTAGCGGGAGCAGAGAGACCCAGTACTTC. Its protein product is CASSSLTSGSRETQYF.

CDR3 nucleotides: TGTGCCAGCAGCAAAAGTTTGGCCAATCAGCCCCAGCATTTT. Protein product: CASSKSLANQPQHF. The chain recombines TRBV21-1 with TRBJ1-5; the table's D call, TRBD1, was not checked against the DNA. TRBV21-1 is an annotated pseudogene. The CDR3 contains 14 residues.

The chain has TRBV5-1 and TRBJ1-2; D gene unclear. Trimming pared 3 bases from V and 4 bases from J, leaving 16 bases between. This CDR3 contains 15 residues. CDR1 is SGHRS, CDR2 YFSETQ, per germline. CDR3 amino acids: CASSSWPDPPYGYTF. DNA of the CDR3: TGCGCCAGCAGCTCCTGGCCTGATCCACCCTATGGCTACACCTTC.

The gene calls are TRBV6-5 and TRBJ2-1; D is possibly TRBD2 (6 bases). Germline loops: CDR1 MNHEY, CDR2 SVGAGI. The CDR3 length is 15 residues. V lost 2 bases to trimming and J lost 0 bases, with 8 bases between them. The CDR3 sequence is CASSYGGISYNEQFF. The DNA of the CDR3 is TGTGCCAGCAGTTACGGCGGGATCTCCTACAATGAGCAGTTCTTC.

The V and J genes are TRBV3-1 (or the pseudogene TRBV3-2) and TRBJ2-2; tentative D call: TRBD1 (5 bases). Trimming removed 2 bases at V and 8 bases at J, with 15 bases between. The V gene's germline CDR1 is LGHDT and CDR2 YNNKEL (reference sequence). The CDR3 consists of 15 residues. The CDR3 DNA reads as TGTGCCAGCAGCCAATCCGCAGGGTTGTTGGGGGAGCTGTTTTTT. Translation gives CASSQSAGLLGELFF.

V is TRBV7-2 and J is TRBJ1-1; the D is unclear. CDR1 and CDR2 (germline): SGHTA, FQGNSA. Trimming cost V 5 bases and J 0 bases, with 10 bases left between them. This CDR3 contains 14 residues. The CDR3 here is CASSPSGLNTEAFF. In DNA, the CDR3 is TGTGCCAGCAGCCCCTCCGGGCTGAACACTGAAGCTTTCTTT.

The V gene is TRBV27, the J gene TRBJ2-5, with D hard to call. The CDR3 has 12 residues. V was trimmed by 6 bases and J by 5 bases, leaving 10 bases between them. CDR1 is MNHEY and CDR2 is SMNVEV in the germline V gene (reference sequence). This CDR3 is CASRDGLETQYF. CDR3 DNA: TGTGCCAGCAGGGACGGGTTGGAGACCCAGTACTTC.

The rearrangement links TRBV10-3 to TRBJ1-1, with D hard to call. The CDR3 runs to 11 residues. V was pared by 11 bases and J by 10 bases, with 17 bases between. The germline CDR1 and CDR2 sequences are ENHRY and SYGVKD. DNA for the CDR3: TGTGCCGTCTCAATGGGAGGACGAGCTTTCTTT. This sequence encodes CAVSMGGRAFF.

In its sample, this clone was seen once. The chain combines TRBV25-1 with TRBJ2-7; no definite D call. Trimming left V 3 bases short and J 6 bases short, with 9 bases between. Germline values: CDR1 MGHDK, CDR2 SYGVNS. CDR3 length: 12 amino acids. The CDR3 DNA follows: TGTGCCAGCAGTGATGCAGGACGCGAGCAGTACTTC. It translates to CASSDAGREQYF.

V gene TRBV5-6 combines with J gene TRBJ1-5; the D gene is possibly TRBD1 (6 bases). Germline CDR1 is SGHDT and CDR2 is YYEEEE. There are 14 residues in the CDR3. The V and J ends lost 0 bases and 7 bases respectively, with 11 bases between them. Here the CDR3 DNA reads TGTGCCAGCAGCTTGGGACAGGCCGGCCAGCCCCAGCATTTT. The encoded protein is CASSLGQAGQPQHF.

The rearrangement uses TRBV18 and TRBJ2-7; 8 bases agree with TRBD1. Trimming cost V 0 bases and J 4 bases; bases outside gene matches: 8. There are 16 residues in the CDR3. Germline V lookup: CDR1 KGHSH, CDR2 LQKENI. CDR3 sequence reads: CASSPPYGRGQYEQYF. In nucleotides, the CDR3 is TGTGCCAGCTCACCACCGTATGGCAGGGGGCAATACGAGCAGTACTTC.

The chain links TRBV18 to TRBJ2-7; 9 nucleotides match TRBD2. Unmatched junction bases numbered 7, after V lost 2 bases and J lost 5 bases. CDR3 length: 15 residues. Germline V gene lookup returns CDR1 KGHSH and CDR2 LQKENI. For the CDR3, the DNA is TGTGCCAGCTCACCAGCGAGCGGGGGGTCCAACGAGCAGTACTTC. It encodes CASSPASGGSNEQYF.

The J gene is TRBJ2-3, the V gene TRBV10-3; 10 bases map to TRBD2. The CDR3 loop spans 17 amino acids. The junction had 10 bases not matched to a gene; V was cut back by 4 bases and J by 3 bases. The germline gives CDR1 ENHRY, CDR2 SYGVKD. The CDR3 sequence is CAISGRASGRDTDTQYF. CDR3 coding DNA: TGTGCCATCAGTGGTAGGGCTAGCGGGAGAGATACAGATACGCAGTATTTT.

The chain recombines TRBV18 with TRBJ2-5; D is unclear. Germline-derived CDR1 and CDR2 are KGHSH and LQKENI. V lost 2 bases to trimming and J lost 5 bases, with 6 bases between them. The CDR3 sequence is 12 residues long. In DNA, the CDR3 is TGTGCCAGCTCACCATTAAGGGAGACCCAGTACTTC. This gives the protein CASSPLRETQYF.

J is TRBJ2-1 and V is TRBV7-2; 7 bases match TRBD2. V lost 5 bases and J lost 9; bases outside the gene matches: 7. The germline V gene encodes CDR1 SGHTA and CDR2 FQGNSA. There are 13 residues in the CDR3. CDR3 protein: CASSGGRDGEQFF. The CDR3 DNA reads TGTGCCAGCAGCGGGGGGAGGGACGGTGAGCAGTTCTTC.

The V gene is TRBV7-9, the J gene TRBJ2-3; D possibly corresponds to TRBD1 (7 bases). The V and J ends lost 5 bases and 8 bases respectively, with 17 bases between them. This CDR3 region has 14 residues. CDR1 and CDR2 (germline): SEHNR, FQNEAQ (reference sequence). The CDR3 loop reads CASSPRQGGGTQYF. For the CDR3, the DNA is TGTGCCAGCAGCCCCCGACAGGGAGGAGGTACGCAGTATTTT.

CDR3 loop: CASSVALQETQYF. CDR3 bases: TGTGCCAGCAGCGTAGCGCTCCAAGAGACCCAGTACTTC. The gene calls are TRBV9 and TRBJ2-5, with D unresolved. This CDR3 contains 13 residues. The V gene lost 0 bases and the J gene lost 1 base, with 4 bases spanning the gap. The V gene's germline CDR1 is SGDLS and CDR2 YYNGEE.

V usage is TRBV7-8 and J usage is TRBJ1-5; D not certain. The germline V gene encodes CDR1 SGHVS and CDR2 FQNEAQ. The CDR3 has 13 amino acids. V was shortened by 2 bases and J by 6 bases, with 8 bases between the two germline ends. The CDR3 reads CASSLSDGQPQHF. DNA for the CDR3: TGTGCCAGCAGCTTATCTGATGGTCAGCCCCAGCATTTT.